This passage covers 26 T cell receptor beta chains from one sample sequenced in a study of T cell repertoires in cytomegalovirus infection. TCRdb re-derived calls from the reads in MiXCR, one entry per CDR3 protein. The profile shows 800,000 to 950,000 distinct CDR3 sequences, around a third of them singletons. Which antigens these TCRs recognize remains unknown. The sample was cultured CD8+ T cells from PBMCs, taken from culture after CMV antigen stimulation. The receptors shown here come from a human donor in good health (CMV status not recorded). Some clones in this sample may be carry-over from other donors' samples.

The chain uses TRBV9 and TRBJ1-4; D is perhaps TRBD1 (6 bases). V dropped 1 base and J dropped 8 bases, with 6 bases sitting between them. Germline assignment: CDR1 SGDLS and CDR2 YYNGEE. The CDR3 spans 12 residues. The CDR3 sequence: CASSVQGEKLFF. CDR3 bases: TGTGCCAGCAGCGTACAGGGGGAAAAACTGTTTTTT.

This clonotype was seen a handful of times. This rearrangement joins TRBV19 to TRBJ1-5; TRBD1 matches at 10 bases. J gave up 7 bases and V 5 bases, and 14 bases lay outside the gene matches. The CDR3 length is 17 residues. The V gene's germline CDR1 is LNHDA and CDR2 SQIVND (reference sequence). Written as DNA, the CDR3 is TGTGCCAGTAGTTCGGGTCGGGACAGGGGATTCAGGCAGCCCCAGCATTTT. Translated: CASSSGRDRGFRQPQHF.

The V call is TRBV10-3, the J call TRBJ2-5; TRBD2 aligns across 9 bases. The CDR3 sequence is 14 residues long. Germline trimming cut 6 bases from V and 1 base from J; bases unmatched to any gene: 3. Germline CDR1 is ENHRY and CDR2 is SYGVKD. Here the CDR3 DNA reads TGTGCCATCAGGGCGGGGGGGCTCCAAGAGACCCAGTACTTC. Residues: CAIRAGGLQETQYF.

The gene calls are TRBV11-2 and TRBJ1-1, with 9 bases aligning to TRBD1. The germline gives CDR1 SGHAT, CDR2 FQNNGV. V gave up 4 bases and J gave up 6 bases; unmatched junction bases: 9. The CDR3 totals 15 residues. The CDR3 bases are TGTGCCAGCAGCTCACCGACAGGGGGAGTACCTGAAGCTTTCTTT. Translation gives CASSSPTGGVPEAFF.

Concerning this clonotype itself: Mismatch with germline at one junction end may stem from a read error. The chain uses TRBV6-6 and TRBJ1-5, with 9 nucleotides matching TRBD1. Germline V gene sequence: CDR1 MNHNY, CDR2 SVGAGI (reference sequence). The CDR3 contains 14 residues. Here the CDR3 reads CASNDRGSNLPQHF. CDR3 DNA sequence: TGTGCCAGCAATGACAGGGGGAGCAATCTGCCCCAGCATTTT.

This clonotype was observed a handful of times. The gene calls are TRBV19 and TRBJ1-2; D gene ambiguous. CDR1 is LNHDA and CDR2 is SQIVND in the germline V gene (reference sequence). Trimming stripped 0 bases from V and 0 bases from J, with 11 bases between. The CDR3 runs 16 residues. DNA of the CDR3: TGTGCCAGTAGTATAGACCCGGACTATTCTAACTATGGCTACACCTTC. This sequence encodes CASSIDPDYSNYGYTF.

V is TRBV28 and J is TRBJ1-6, with a tentative D call TRBD1 (5 bases). The V end lost 2 bases, the J end lost 7 bases, and 12 bases lay between the germline ends. Germline V lookup: CDR1 MDHEN, CDR2 SYDVKM. This CDR3 spans 15 amino acids. The CDR3 region is CASSLRDSSNSPLHF. CDR3 bases: TGTGCCAGCAGTTTACGGGACTCCTCGAATTCACCCCTCCACTTT.

The table lists this clonotype with a few counts. V gene TRBV10-3 combines with J gene TRBJ2-7; D is perhaps TRBD1 (5 bases). The CDR3 has 12 residues. The V and J ends lost 10 bases and 2 bases respectively, with 12 bases between them. CDR1 and CDR2 from the germline V gene are ENHRY and SYGVKD. The CDR3 DNA follows: TGTGCCACCTCGACAGAAACCTACGAGCAGTACTTC. It specifies CATSTETYEQYF.

This clonotype was seen a handful of times. The V gene is TRBV25-1, the J gene TRBJ1-1, with D unclear. CDR1 is MGHDK, CDR2 SYGVNS, per germline. This CDR3 has 14 residues. V lost 6 bases and J 0 bases, leaving 11 bases between the germline ends. CDR3 bases: TGTGCCAGCAGGCCAAGTTTTATGAACACTGAAGCTTTCTTT. This sequence encodes CASRPSFMNTEAFF.

On this clonotype: Just one base apart from a much larger clone, this may be a read error. The chain is built from TRBV7-4 and TRBJ2-7; 7 nucleotides agree with TRBD1. Per germline, CDR1 SGHVT and CDR2 SQSDAQ. The length of the CDR3 is 16 residues. The CDR3 nucleotides read TGTGTCAGCACCGCTGAAGGGGGCAAATGGTGGGACGAGCAGTACTTC. Encoded protein: CVSTAEGGKWWDEQYF.

The table lists this clonotype with a few counts. The chain uses TRBV7-6 and TRBJ2-3; D not certain. The CDR3 is 15 amino acids. The V end was cut by 3 bases, the J end by 2 bases, with 12 bases between. CDR1 and CDR2 from the germline V gene are SGHVS and FNYEAQ. CDR3 DNA sequence: TGTGCCAGCAGCTTGGGGAAATCCCCCACAGATACGCAGTATTTT. Translation: CASSLGKSPTDTQYF. Together with reference TRBV7-6 and TRBJ2-3, the CDR3 gives the full variable domain: GAGVSQSPRYKVTKRGQDVALRCDPISGHVSLYWYRQALGQGPEFLTYFNYEAQQDKSGLPNDRFSAERPEGSISTLTIQRTEQRDSAMYRCASSLGKSPTDTQYFGPGTRLTVL.

This clonotype was observed a handful of times. V usage is TRBV5-6 and J usage is TRBJ2-7, with TRBD1 matching over 8 bases. The CDR3 runs 13 residues. Germline lookup yields CDR1 SGHDT and CDR2 YYEEEE. J lost 6 bases, V lost 5 bases, and 7 bases had no gene match. CDR3 bases: TGTGCCAGCAGTTCAGGGGGCATGGTCGAGCAGTACTTC. The encoded protein is CASSSGGMVEQYF.

This clonotype was recorded a few times. The V gene is TRBV27, the J gene TRBJ1-3; no reliable D call. The V gene lost 5 bases and the J gene lost 7 bases, with 9 bases spanning the gap. The CDR3 spans 12 residues. CDR1 is MNHEY, CDR2 SMNVEV, per germline (reference sequence). The CDR3 reads CASSPDYNTIYF. The CDR3 bases are TGTGCCAGCAGTCCCGACTACAACACCATATATTTT.

This chain connects TRBV5-4 to TRBJ2-1; 12 nucleotides line up with TRBD2. With V trimmed by 0 bases and J by 7 bases, 5 bases remained unmatched. CDR3 size: 16 residues. CDR1 SGHNT and CDR2 YYREEE come from the germline V gene (reference sequence). CDR3 coding DNA: TGTGCCAGCAGCTTGGTTCGGCTAGCGGGGGGGAATGAGCAGTTCTTC. It yields the protein CASSLVRLAGGNEQFF.

The rearrangement uses TRBV10-3 and TRBJ1-5; D is perhaps TRBD1 (6 bases). The CDR3 sequence is 14 residues long. CDR1 is ENHRY, CDR2 SYGVKD, per germline. Trimming pared 8 bases from V and 3 bases from J, leaving 14 bases between. CDR3 sequence reads: CAIGSGEFNQPQHF. The CDR3 DNA follows: TGTGCCATCGGTTCAGGGGAATTCAATCAGCCCCAGCATTTT.

Only a few counts were recorded for this clonotype. A much larger clone is a single base away; this may be a read error. V and J are TRBV7-2 and TRBJ1-4, with 9 bases identical to TRBD1. The CDR3 is 14 residues long. Per germline, CDR1 SGHTA and CDR2 FQGNSA. In DNA form, the CDR3 reads TGTGCCAACAGCCCCCGGACAGGGGATGAAAAACTGTTTTTT. This gives the protein CANSPRTGDEKLFF. The full variable domain, rest sourced from reference TRBV7-2 and TRBJ1-4, is GAGVSQSPSNKVTEKGKDVELRCDPISGHTALYWYRQSLGQGLEFLIYFQGNSAPDKSGLPSDRFSAERTGGSVSTLTIQRTQQEDSAVYLCANSPRTGDEKLFFGSGTQLSVL.

This clonotype was seen many times. The chain combines TRBV7-6 with TRBJ2-1, with TRBD1 matching over 8 bases. The CDR3 runs 15 residues. The V gene's germline CDR1 is SGHVS and CDR2 FNYEAQ. The V segment lost 4 bases and the J segment 2 bases; nucleotides outside the gene matches: 4. The CDR3 loop is CASSSGQGTYNEQFF. The CDR3 DNA sequence: TGTGCCAGCAGCTCCGGACAGGGAACCTACAATGAGCAGTTCTTC.

This clonotype has more than one count but fewer than ten. The J gene is TRBJ1-6, the V gene TRBV7-8; D is ambiguous. Germline V lookup: CDR1 SGHVS, CDR2 FQNEAQ. This CDR3 spans 15 amino acids. With 1 base removed from V and 5 bases from J, the gap between germline ends came to 9 bases. The CDR3, as DNA: TGTGCCAGCAGCTTAGAAGGAATTAATAATTCACCCCTCCACTTT. Encoded protein: CASSLEGINNSPLHF.

Here the CDR3 reads CASSPPGGGVVYF. The CDR3 DNA sequence: TGTGCCAGCAGCCCCCCCGGGGGGGGGGTCGTATATTTT. The chain recombines TRBV7-8 with TRBJ1-3, with TRBD1 as a possible D gene (5 bases). The germline V and J ends were trimmed by 5 bases and 14 bases, with 19 bases remaining between them. CDR3 size: 13 residues. Germline V gene sequence: CDR1 SGHVS, CDR2 FQNEAQ.

V usage is TRBV20-1 and J usage is TRBJ2-5; 15 nucleotides line up with TRBD2. Germline CDR1 DFQATT, CDR2 SNEGSKA (reference sequence). V lost 6 bases and J lost 5; bases outside the gene matches: 16. The CDR3 has 18 amino acids. DNA of the CDR3: TGCAGTGCACGAACAACGGGACTAGCGGGGGGCCTCCGGGAGACCCAGTACTTC. The encoded protein is CSARTTGLAGGLRETQYF.

CDR3 loop: CAISRDRPRSSTDTQYF. The CDR3 bases are TGTGCCATCAGTAGGGACAGACCCCGCTCTAGCACAGATACGCAGTATTTT. V and J are TRBV10-3 and TRBJ2-3; TRBD1 matches 7 bases. The CDR3 is 17 amino acids. J lost 0 bases, V lost 5 bases, and 11 bases had no gene match. Germline V gene sequence: CDR1 ENHRY, CDR2 SYGVKD.

This clonotype was seen more than once but under ten times. The chain links TRBV12-3 or TRBV12-4 to TRBJ1-5, with D possibly matching TRBD1 (5 bases). V was cut by 4 bases and J by 8 bases, with 9 bases left in between. This CDR3 is 12 amino acids long. The CDR3 coding sequence is TGTGCCAGCAGTTATTTAGGGGAGCCCCAGCATTTT. Protein product: CASSYLGEPQHF.

This clonotype was detected once. V gene TRBV27 combines with J gene TRBJ1-1; 9 positions match TRBD1. The CDR3 runs to 16 residues. Germline loops: CDR1 MNHEY, CDR2 SMNVEV (reference sequence). V gave up 6 bases and J gave up 5 bases; unmatched junction bases: 13. The CDR3 DNA sequence: TGTGCCAGCAGCCGACGGACAGGGGTGGGGAAAACTGAAGCTTTCTTT. Its protein product is CASSRRTGVGKTEAFF.

V usage is TRBV6-1 and J usage is TRBJ1-1; D remains ambiguous. The CDR3 consists of 14 residues. V was pared by 0 bases and J by 6 bases, with 11 bases between. Germline V lookup: CDR1 MNHNS, CDR2 SASEGT. The CDR3 reads CASSEALGSPEAFF. The CDR3 nucleotides are TGTGCCAGCAGTGAAGCGCTTGGCAGCCCTGAAGCTTTCTTT.

The genes are TRBV7-6 and TRBJ2-1; D possibly matches TRBD1 or TRBD2 (5 bases each). V gave up 5 bases and J gave up 1 base, with 12 bases separating them. Germline V gives CDR1 SGHVS, CDR2 FNYEAQ. The CDR3 consists of 15 residues. Here the CDR3 reads CASSPKWGSYNEQFF. The CDR3 bases are TGTGCCAGCAGCCCAAAGTGGGGGTCCTACAATGAGCAGTTCTTC.

The chain joins TRBV27 to TRBJ2-5, with D possibly TRBD2 on 6 matching bases. CDR1 is MNHEY, CDR2 SMNVEV, per germline (reference sequence). Trimming cost V 8 bases and J 1 base, with 8 bases left between them. The CDR3 is 12 residues long. The CDR3 DNA sequence: TGTGCCAGCGGAGGGGCCCAAGAGACCCAGTACTTC. This codes for CASGGAQETQYF.